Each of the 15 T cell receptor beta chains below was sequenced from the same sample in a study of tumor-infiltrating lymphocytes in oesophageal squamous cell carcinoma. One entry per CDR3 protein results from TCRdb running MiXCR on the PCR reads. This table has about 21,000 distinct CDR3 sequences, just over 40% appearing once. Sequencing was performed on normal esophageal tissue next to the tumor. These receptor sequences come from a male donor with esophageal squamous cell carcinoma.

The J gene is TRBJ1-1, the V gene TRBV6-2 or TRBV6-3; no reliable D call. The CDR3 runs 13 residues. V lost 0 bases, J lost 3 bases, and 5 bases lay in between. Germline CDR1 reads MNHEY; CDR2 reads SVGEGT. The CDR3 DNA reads TGTGCCAGCAGTTACTCGACGGACACTGAAGCTTTCTTT. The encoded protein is CASSYSTDTEAFF.

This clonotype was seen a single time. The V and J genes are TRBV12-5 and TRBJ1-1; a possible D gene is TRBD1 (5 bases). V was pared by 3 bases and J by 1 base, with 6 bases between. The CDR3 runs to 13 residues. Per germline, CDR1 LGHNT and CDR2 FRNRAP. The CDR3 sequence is CASGFGQNTEAFF. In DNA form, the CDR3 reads TGTGCTAGTGGTTTCGGACAGAACACTGAAGCTTTCTTT.

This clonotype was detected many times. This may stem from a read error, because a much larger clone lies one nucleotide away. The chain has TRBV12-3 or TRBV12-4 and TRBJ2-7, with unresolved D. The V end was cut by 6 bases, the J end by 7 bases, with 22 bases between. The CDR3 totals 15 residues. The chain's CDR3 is CASSHHPTINNEQYF. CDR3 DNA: TGTGCCAGCAGCCACCACCCCACGATAAACAATGAGCAGTACTTC.

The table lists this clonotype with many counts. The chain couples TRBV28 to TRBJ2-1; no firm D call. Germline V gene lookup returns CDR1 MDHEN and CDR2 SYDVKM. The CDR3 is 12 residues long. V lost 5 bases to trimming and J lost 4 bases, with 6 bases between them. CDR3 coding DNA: TGTGCCAGCAGTAAACGGTACAATGAGCAGTTCTTC. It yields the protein CASSKRYNEQFF.

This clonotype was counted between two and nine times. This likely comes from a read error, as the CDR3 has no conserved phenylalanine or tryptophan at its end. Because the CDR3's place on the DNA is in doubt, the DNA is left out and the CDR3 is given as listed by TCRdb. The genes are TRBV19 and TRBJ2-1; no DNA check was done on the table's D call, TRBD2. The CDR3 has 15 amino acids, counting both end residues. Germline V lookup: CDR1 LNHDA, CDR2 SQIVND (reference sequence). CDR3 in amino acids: CASSLTPGSPLHFGN.

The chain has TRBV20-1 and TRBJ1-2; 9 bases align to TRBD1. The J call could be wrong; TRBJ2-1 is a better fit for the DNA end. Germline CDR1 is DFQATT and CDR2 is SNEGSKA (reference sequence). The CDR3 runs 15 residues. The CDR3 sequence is CSAGLQDRGYNEQFF. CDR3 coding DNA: TGCAGTGCTGGGCTTCAGGACAGGGGATACAATGAGCAGTTCTTC.

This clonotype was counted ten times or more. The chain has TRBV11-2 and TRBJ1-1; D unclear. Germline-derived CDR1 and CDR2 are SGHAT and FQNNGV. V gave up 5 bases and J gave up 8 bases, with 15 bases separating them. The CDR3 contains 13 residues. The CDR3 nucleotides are TGTGCCAGCAGCCCATGGCCGAATCCCGAAGCTTTCTTT. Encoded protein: CASSPWPNPEAFF. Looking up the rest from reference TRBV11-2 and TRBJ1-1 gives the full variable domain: EAGVAQSPRYKIIEKRQSVAFWCNPISGHATLYWYQQILGQGPKLLIQFQNNGVVDDSQLPKDRFSAERLKGVDSTLKIQPAKLEDSAVYLCASSPWPNPEAFFGQGTRLTVV.

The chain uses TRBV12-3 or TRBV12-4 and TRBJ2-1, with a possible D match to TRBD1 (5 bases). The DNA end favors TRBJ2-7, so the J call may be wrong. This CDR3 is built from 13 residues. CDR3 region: CASSWASAGEQYF. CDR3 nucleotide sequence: TGTGCCAGCAGTTGGGCCTCTGCAGGGGAGCAGTACTTC.

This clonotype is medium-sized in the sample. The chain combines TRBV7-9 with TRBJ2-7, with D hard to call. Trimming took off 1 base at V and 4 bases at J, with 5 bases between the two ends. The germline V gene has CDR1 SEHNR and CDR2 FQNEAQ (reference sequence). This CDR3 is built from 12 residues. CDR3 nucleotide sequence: TGTGCCAGCAGCTTAGAACTTTACGAGCAGTACTTC. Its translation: CASSLELYEQYF.

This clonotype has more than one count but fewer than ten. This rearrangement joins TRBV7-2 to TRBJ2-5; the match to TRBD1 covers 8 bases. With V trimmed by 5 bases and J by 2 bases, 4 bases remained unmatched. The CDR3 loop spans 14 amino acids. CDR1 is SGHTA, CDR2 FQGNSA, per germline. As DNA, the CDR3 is TGTGCCAGCAGCCGGGACAGGACACAAGAGACCCAGTACTTC. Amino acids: CASSRDRTQETQYF.

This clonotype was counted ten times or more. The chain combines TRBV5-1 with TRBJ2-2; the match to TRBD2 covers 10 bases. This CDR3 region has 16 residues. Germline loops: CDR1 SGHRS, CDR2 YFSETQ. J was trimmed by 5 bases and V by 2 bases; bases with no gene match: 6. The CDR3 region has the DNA TGCGCCAGCAGCTTAACTAGCGGGAAAAGTACCGGGGAGCTGTTTTTT. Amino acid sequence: CASSLTSGKSTGELFF.

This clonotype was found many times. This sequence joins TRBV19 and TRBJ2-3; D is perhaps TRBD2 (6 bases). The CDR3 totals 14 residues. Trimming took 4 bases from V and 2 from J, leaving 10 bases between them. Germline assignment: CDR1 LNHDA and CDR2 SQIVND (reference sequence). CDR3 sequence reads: CASSRGVYTDTQYF. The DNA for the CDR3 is TGTGCCAGTAGTAGGGGGGTATACACAGATACGCAGTATTTT. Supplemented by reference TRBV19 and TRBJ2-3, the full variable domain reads DGGITQSPKYLFRKEGQNVTLSCEQNLNHDAMYWYRQDPGQGLRLIYYSQIVNDFQKGDIAEGYSVSREKKESFPLTVTSAQKNPTAFYLCASSRGVYTDTQYFGPGTRLTVL.

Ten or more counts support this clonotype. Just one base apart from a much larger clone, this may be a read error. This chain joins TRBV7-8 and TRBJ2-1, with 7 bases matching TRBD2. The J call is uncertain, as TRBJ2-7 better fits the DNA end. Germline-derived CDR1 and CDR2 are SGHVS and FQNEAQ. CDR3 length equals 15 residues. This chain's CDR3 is CASSSSGSSYNEQYF. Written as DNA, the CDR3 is TGTGCCAGCAGCTCTAGCGGCAGCTCCTACAATGAGCAGTACTTC.

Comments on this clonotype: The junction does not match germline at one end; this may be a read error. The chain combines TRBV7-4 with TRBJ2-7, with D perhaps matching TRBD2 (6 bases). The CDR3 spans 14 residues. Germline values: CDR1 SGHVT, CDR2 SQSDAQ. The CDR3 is CTSPPMRGGYEQYF. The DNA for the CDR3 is TGTACCAGCCCCCCTATGAGGGGAGGCTACGAGCAGTACTTC.

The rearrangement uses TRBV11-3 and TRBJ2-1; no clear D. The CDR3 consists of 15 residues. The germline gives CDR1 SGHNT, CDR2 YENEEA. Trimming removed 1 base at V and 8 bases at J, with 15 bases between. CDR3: CASSLVGQLRDEQFF. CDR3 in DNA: TGTGCCAGCAGCTTAGTTGGTCAGCTCCGGGATGAGCAGTTCTTC.